A single sample is the source of the 9 T cell receptor beta chains below, sequenced in a study of T cell responses to AZD1222 COVID-19 vaccine. Only in-frame clones appear in the TCRdb table, and some are missing; sequencing was by immunoSEQ multiplex PCR. The table lists over 85,000 clones, around 90% of them singletons, with 12% in the top ten. The sequenced sample was peripheral blood, obtained on day 0 of AZD1222 vaccination. The source is an adult in good health.

The J gene is TRBJ2-7, the V gene TRBV30; a weak D match, TRBD1 (6 bases). Germline CDR1 reads GTSNPN; CDR2 reads SVGIG (reference sequence). Between the trimmed V and J ends, which lost 1 base and 3 bases, there was a span of 13 bases. CDR3 length: 14 amino acids. DNA of the CDR3: TGTGCCTGGAGTGGGTGGAACAGGGACTACGAGCAGTACTTC. Translated: CAWSGWNRDYEQYF.

This sequence joins TRBV5-4 and TRBJ2-3; perhaps D is TRBD1 or TRBD2 (5 bases each). Germline assignment: CDR1 SGHNT and CDR2 YYREEE (reference sequence). The CDR3 spans 16 residues. The V and J ends lost 4 bases and 1 base respectively, with 16 bases between them. The CDR3 bases are TGTGCCAGCAGCCTATTGTCGGGACGGGGCACAGATACGCAGTATTTT. It is translated as CASSLLSGRGTDTQYF.

The chain employs TRBV9 and TRBJ1-1; possibly TRBD1 for D (5 bases). Deletions cut 0 bases from V and 8 bases from J, with 14 bases between. CDR1 is SGDLS and CDR2 is YYNGEE in the germline V gene. The CDR3 loop spans 14 amino acids. The CDR3 loop reads CASSVGQPTNEAFF. CDR3 nucleotide sequence: TGTGCCAGCAGCGTAGGACAGCCAACTAACGAAGCTTTCTTT.

The CDR3 here is CASSRIGRGEPQHF. Written as DNA, the CDR3 is TGTGCCAGCAGCCGCATTGGGAGGGGTGAGCCCCAGCATTTT. The chain employs TRBV14 and TRBJ1-5; possibly TRBD1 for D (5 bases). V lost 4 bases and J 8 bases, leaving 15 bases between the germline ends. Looked up from germline, CDR1 is SGHDN and CDR2 is FVKESK. This CDR3 is built from 14 residues.

This chain uses TRBV14 with TRBJ1-1; D gene ambiguous. V lost 3 bases and J lost 1, with 6 bases in between. The CDR3 spans 13 residues. The germline gives CDR1 SGHDN, CDR2 FVKESK. CDR3 protein: CASSHPSNTEAFF. The CDR3 DNA reads as TGTGCCAGCAGCCATCCGTCGAACACTGAAGCTTTCTTT.

J is TRBJ2-3 and V is TRBV5-1; weak D call: TRBD1 (5 bases). The CDR3 consists of 15 residues. The germline V and J ends were trimmed by 4 bases and 4 bases, with 16 bases remaining between them. The germline gives CDR1 SGHRS, CDR2 YFSETQ. In nucleotides, the CDR3 is TGCGCCAGCAGCACGGCTGCAGGGATTGCAGATACGCAGTATTTT. Amino acids: CASSTAAGIADTQYF.

The rearrangement links TRBV27 to TRBJ1-4; 9 nucleotides agree with TRBD1. This CDR3 contains 18 residues. CDR1 and CDR2 from the germline V gene are MNHEY and SMNVEV (reference sequence). The trim removed 1 base at V and 5 bases at J, leaving 11 bases unmatched. The CDR3 region is CASSLLGPGQGRNEKLFF. For the CDR3, the DNA is TGTGCCAGCAGTTTATTGGGGCCGGGACAGGGCCGGAATGAAAAACTGTTTTTT.

CDR3 bases: TGTGCCAGCAGCTTCGAACAGGGCCGCGGCTACACCTTC. It codes for CASSFEQGRGYTF. The genes are TRBV7-9 and TRBJ1-2; a weak D match, TRBD1 (6 bases). CDR1 SEHNR and CDR2 FQNEAQ come from the germline V gene (reference sequence). Between the trimmed V and J ends, which lost 3 bases and 8 bases, there was a span of 13 bases. The CDR3 sequence is 13 residues long.

V and J are TRBV19 and TRBJ1-5; D is uncertain. Per germline, CDR1 LNHDA and CDR2 SQIVND (reference sequence). Trimming removed 5 bases from V and 2 bases from J, with 10 bases in between. The CDR3 is 14 residues long. DNA for the CDR3: TGTGCCAGTAGTTGGCCCGGGGGCAATCAGCCCCAGCATTTT. This translates into CASSWPGGNQPQHF.